Listed below are T cell receptor beta chains from one sample, sequenced in a study of T cell changes during pregnancy in multiple sclerosis. The protocol was immunoSEQ multiplex PCR, while the TCRdb copy is restricted to in-frame clones and leaves out a portion. The sample yields just under 65,000 clones, around 90% seen once. This sample comprised peripheral blood, obtained in the second trimester of pregnancy. Receptors originate from a female donor in good health, enrolled as a control in a pregnancy study. Both conserved end residues are part of each CDR3. Each record gives: clone size, J gene, V gene, D gene, CDR3 DNA, CDR3 protein. A D gene is named only where the DNA matches it firmly. Clone sizes are given selectively: once, few, many, or a class where the clone is expanded.

clone_size: few; j_call: TRBJ1-1; v_call: TRBV4-1; d_call: TRBD1; cdr3_nt: TGCGCCAGCAGCCAAACAGGAGGGACAGGAGCTTTCTTT; cdr3_aa: CASSQTGGTGAFF
clone_size: .; j_call: TRBJ2-3; v_call: TRBV28; d_call: TRBD2; cdr3_nt: TGTGCCAGCAGTACAAGATCGGGAGGGCCGGTCGATACGCAGTATTTT; cdr3_aa: CASSTRSGGPVDTQYF
clone_size: once; j_call: TRBJ2-5; v_call: TRBV4-1; d_call: .; cdr3_nt: TGCGCCAGCAGCCAAGGACTCTTAGAGACCCAGTACTTC; cdr3_aa: CASSQGLLETQYF
clone_size: .; j_call: TRBJ2-7; v_call: TRBV5-1; d_call: .; cdr3_nt: TGCGCCAGCAGCTTACAGGGAGTTGCCTACGAGCAGTACTTC; cdr3_aa: CASSLQGVAYEQYF
clone_size: .; j_call: TRBJ1-5; v_call: TRBV28; d_call: .; cdr3_nt: TGTGCCAGCAGTACCCAGGGGCCCACGACCCAGCATTTT; cdr3_aa: CASSTQGPTTQHF
clone_size: .; j_call: TRBJ2-7; v_call: TRBV7-6; d_call: TRBD2; cdr3_nt: TGTGCCAGCAGCTTCGGGGGGGGCGGCTACGAGCAGTACTTC; cdr3_aa: CASSFGGGGYEQYF
clone_size: .; j_call: TRBJ2-1; v_call: TRBV2; d_call: TRBD2; cdr3_nt: TGTGCCAGCAGTGTTGGACGAAGACTAGCGGGCGTGTACAATGAGCAGTTCTTC; cdr3_aa: CASSVGRRLAGVYNEQFF
clone_size: .; j_call: TRBJ2-3; v_call: TRBV18; d_call: .; cdr3_nt: TGTGCCAGCTCACCCAGGGTACTGGGCACAGATACGCAGTATTTT; cdr3_aa: CASSPRVLGTDTQYF
clone_size: .; j_call: TRBJ2-5; v_call: TRBV30; d_call: .; cdr3_nt: TGTGCCTGGAGTGACTCCCCCGGGACCCAGTACTTC; cdr3_aa: CAWSDSPGTQYF
clone_size: .; j_call: TRBJ1-1; v_call: TRBV30; d_call: TRBD1; cdr3_nt: TGTGCCTGGAAGGGACAGAAGAACACTGAAGCTTTCTTT; cdr3_aa: CAWKGQKNTEAFF
clone_size: .; j_call: TRBJ2-3; v_call: TRBV7-8; d_call: TRBD2; cdr3_nt: TGTGCCAGCAGCTTAGCGACTAGCGGGGTCGGGGATACGCAGTATTTT; cdr3_aa: CASSLATSGVGDTQYF
clone_size: .; j_call: TRBJ2-7; v_call: TRBV5-1; d_call: TRBD1; cdr3_nt: TGCGCCAGCAGCTTGGGCAGGGGGAACGAGCAGTACTTC; cdr3_aa: CASSLGRGNEQYF
clone_size: .; j_call: TRBJ2-7; v_call: TRBV11-3; d_call: .; cdr3_nt: TGTGCCAGCAGCACTAGTGGGGACGAGCAGTACTTC; cdr3_aa: CASSTSGDEQYF
clone_size: .; j_call: TRBJ2-3; v_call: TRBV18; d_call: .; cdr3_nt: TGTGCCAGCTCACCACGAACAGGGCCAGCAGATACGCAGTATTTT; cdr3_aa: CASSPRTGPADTQYF
clone_size: .; j_call: TRBJ1-1; v_call: TRBV18; d_call: .; cdr3_nt: TGTGCCAGCACTCTAAAGGACAGTTCTACGAACACTGAAGCTTTCTTT; cdr3_aa: CASTLKDSSTNTEAFF
clone_size: .; j_call: TRBJ2-7; v_call: TRBV6-1; d_call: .; cdr3_nt: TGTGCCAGCGCCCCGGGTTTCCACGAGCAGTACTTC; cdr3_aa: CASAPGFHEQYF
clone_size: .; j_call: TRBJ1-1; v_call: TRBV4-1; d_call: TRBD1; cdr3_nt: TGCGCCAGCAGCCGATTCCGGGACAGGGGATTTTCTGAAGCTTTCTTT; cdr3_aa: CASSRFRDRGFSEAFF
clone_size: .; j_call: TRBJ1-4; v_call: TRBV7-9; d_call: .; cdr3_nt: TGTGCCAGCACCCCTGGGGGGGGCGAAAAACTGTTTTTT; cdr3_aa: CASTPGGGEKLFF
clone_size: .; j_call: TRBJ2-7; v_call: TRBV28; d_call: TRBD1; cdr3_nt: TGTGCCAGCAGCCCCTTGTGGGACAGAGAATCTCGCGAGCAGTACTTC; cdr3_aa: CASSPLWDRESREQYF
clone_size: .; j_call: TRBJ1-4; v_call: TRBV15; d_call: .; cdr3_nt: TGTGCCACCAGCAGAGGGGGGGTTACTAATGAAAAACTGTTTTTT; cdr3_aa: CATSRGGVTNEKLFF
clone_size: .; j_call: TRBJ2-5; v_call: TRBV2; d_call: .; cdr3_nt: TGTGCCAGCACCCAGGGGACGGGAGAGACCCAGTACTTC; cdr3_aa: CASTQGTGETQYF
clone_size: once; j_call: TRBJ2-1; v_call: TRBV20-1; d_call: .; cdr3_nt: TGCAGTGCCGCTTCGACAGAGCAGTTCTTC; cdr3_aa: CSAASTEQFF
clone_size: once; j_call: TRBJ2-1; v_call: TRBV5-1; d_call: TRBD2; cdr3_nt: TGCGCCAGCAGCCCTACTCGGAGCGGGATATCCTACAATGAGCAGTTCTTC; cdr3_aa: CASSPTRSGISYNEQFF
clone_size: .; j_call: TRBJ1-1; v_call: TRBV5-4; d_call: TRBD1; cdr3_nt: TGTGCCAGCAGCCCAGGACAGGTCGGCACTGAAGCTTTCTTT; cdr3_aa: CASSPGQVGTEAFF
clone_size: .; j_call: TRBJ2-5; v_call: TRBV6-1; d_call: TRBD2; cdr3_nt: TGTGCCAGCAGTGAAGCTAGCGGGGGCCAAGAGACCCAGTACTTC; cdr3_aa: CASSEASGGQETQYF
clone_size: .; j_call: TRBJ2-1; v_call: TRBV4-2; d_call: TRBD2; cdr3_nt: TGTGCCAGCAGCCCGGATAGCGGGAGGGGGTCGGATGAGCAGTTCTTC; cdr3_aa: CASSPDSGRGSDEQFF
clone_size: few; j_call: TRBJ1-1; v_call: TRBV2; d_call: .; cdr3_nt: TGTGCCAGCACCGGGGAGAGGGACACTGAAGCTTTCTTT; cdr3_aa: CASTGERDTEAFF
clone_size: few; j_call: TRBJ1-3; v_call: TRBV30; d_call: .; cdr3_nt: TGTGCCTGGAGCGTACTCTCTGGAAACACCATATATTTT; cdr3_aa: CAWSVLSGNTIYF
clone_size: .; j_call: TRBJ2-1; v_call: TRBV7-9; d_call: TRBD2; cdr3_nt: TGTGCCAGCAGCCGACTAGCGGGAGTATCCCTTGAGCAGTTCTTC; cdr3_aa: CASSRLAGVSLEQFF
clone_size: .; j_call: TRBJ2-3; v_call: TRBV5-4; d_call: .; cdr3_nt: TGTGCCAGCAGCTTATACTCGGTCCACACAGATACGCAGTATTTT; cdr3_aa: CASSLYSVHTDTQYF
clone_size: .; j_call: TRBJ2-1; v_call: TRBV5-4; d_call: TRBD2; cdr3_nt: TGTGCCAGCAGCTTGGGTGGACTAGCGGGACGAGATGAGCAGTTCTTC; cdr3_aa: CASSLGGLAGRDEQFF
clone_size: few; j_call: TRBJ1-4; v_call: TRBV7-9; d_call: TRBD1; cdr3_nt: TGTGCCAGCAGCTTAGTCTCCGGGACAGAGTTGTTTTTT; cdr3_aa: CASSLVSGTELFF
clone_size: .; j_call: TRBJ2-7; v_call: TRBV12-5; d_call: TRBD2; cdr3_nt: TGTGCTACCTCCCGGGACTACCTCCACGAGCAGTACTTC; cdr3_aa: CATSRDYLHEQYF
clone_size: .; j_call: TRBJ1-6; v_call: TRBV5-5; d_call: .; cdr3_nt: TGTGCCAGCAGAGCTTGGCAGACAGGCCTTAATTCACCCCTCCACTTT; cdr3_aa: CASRAWQTGLNSPLHF
clone_size: .; j_call: TRBJ2-7; v_call: TRBV27; d_call: TRBD1; cdr3_nt: TGTGCCAGCAGCCCGGGACAGGGCTACGAGCAGTACTTC; cdr3_aa: CASSPGQGYEQYF
clone_size: once; j_call: TRBJ2-7; v_call: TRBV28; d_call: TRBD2; cdr3_nt: TGTGCCAGCAGTTTAATAGCGGGGAGACACGAGCAGTACTTC; cdr3_aa: CASSLIAGRHEQYF
clone_size: .; j_call: TRBJ2-5; v_call: TRBV2; d_call: TRBD2; cdr3_nt: TGTGCCAGCAGTGAGGTACTAGCGGGAGAGACCCAGTACTTC; cdr3_aa: CASSEVLAGETQYF
clone_size: once; j_call: TRBJ2-5; v_call: TRBV9; d_call: TRBD2; cdr3_nt: TGTGCCAGCAGCGTTAGCGGGGGGCCGGGGGAGACCCAGTACTTC; cdr3_aa: CASSVSGGPGETQYF
clone_size: .; j_call: TRBJ2-3; v_call: TRBV6-1; d_call: .; cdr3_nt: TGTGCCAGCAGTGAGGAGGGGGGGGGACCCACAGATACGCAGTATTTT; cdr3_aa: CASSEEGGGPTDTQYF
clone_size: .; j_call: TRBJ2-7; v_call: TRBV18; d_call: .; cdr3_nt: TGTGCCAGCTCCCCCAGCTCCTACGAGCAGTACTTC; cdr3_aa: CASSPSSYEQYF
clone_size: .; j_call: TRBJ2-3; v_call: TRBV5-1; d_call: TRBD2; cdr3_nt: TGCGCCAGCAATCGGCGGGGGGACCAGTCCACAGATACGCAGTATTTT; cdr3_aa: CASNRRGDQSTDTQYF
clone_size: .; j_call: TRBJ1-1; v_call: TRBV11-3; d_call: .; cdr3_nt: TGTGCCAGCAGCTTCGGGGGGGGCACTGAAGCTTTCTTT; cdr3_aa: CASSFGGGTEAFF
clone_size: .; j_call: TRBJ2-6; v_call: TRBV27; d_call: TRBD2; cdr3_nt: TGTGCCAGCACTGAGGGCGGGCTAGCGGGATCGTCTGGGGCCAACGTCCTGACTTTC; cdr3_aa: CASTEGGLAGSSGANVLTF
clone_size: .; j_call: TRBJ2-1; v_call: TRBV7-7; d_call: TRBD2; cdr3_nt: TGTGCTAGCAGCTTAGTAGCGGGAGTTAGGGATGAGCAGTTCTTC; cdr3_aa: CASSLVAGVRDEQFF
clone_size: .; j_call: TRBJ2-5; v_call: TRBV7-2; d_call: .; cdr3_nt: TGTGCCAGCAGCAAAGCCGGTTCCGGGGAGACCCAGTACTTC; cdr3_aa: CASSKAGSGETQYF
clone_size: once; j_call: TRBJ2-3; v_call: TRBV25-1; d_call: TRBD2; cdr3_nt: TGTGCCAGCAGTGTCGGGGGGGGCCGGCTAAGGAGTGATACGCAGTATTTT; cdr3_aa: CASSVGGGRLRSDTQYF
clone_size: .; j_call: TRBJ1-5; v_call: TRBV6-1; d_call: .; cdr3_nt: TGTGCCAGCAGTGATATTTCCGGGAGCAATCAGCCCCAGCATTTT; cdr3_aa: CASSDISGSNQPQHF
clone_size: once; j_call: TRBJ2-3; v_call: TRBV18; d_call: TRBD2; cdr3_nt: TGTGCCAGCTCACCCAAGCGGGAGAGCACAGATACGCAGTATTTT; cdr3_aa: CASSPKRESTDTQYF
clone_size: .; j_call: TRBJ1-2; v_call: TRBV11-2; d_call: TRBD1; cdr3_nt: TGTGCCAGCAGCACGGGACAGGGGGTAGGCTACACCTTC; cdr3_aa: CASSTGQGVGYTF
clone_size: .; j_call: TRBJ2-3; v_call: TRBV11-2; d_call: .; cdr3_nt: TGTGCCAGCAGCACCCCAAGCGGATCTAGCACAGATACGCAGTATTTT; cdr3_aa: CASSTPSGSSTDTQYF
clone_size: few; j_call: TRBJ1-1; v_call: TRBV7-9; d_call: .; cdr3_nt: TGTGCCAGCAGCTTGCTAGCTGAAGCTTTCTTT; cdr3_aa: CASSLLAEAFF
clone_size: .; j_call: TRBJ1-5; v_call: TRBV2; d_call: TRBD1; cdr3_nt: TGTGCCAGCAGTATATCCCGTGACAGGGGAAATCAGCCCCAGCATTTT; cdr3_aa: CASSISRDRGNQPQHF
clone_size: .; j_call: TRBJ1-5; v_call: TRBV5-4; d_call: TRBD1; cdr3_nt: TGTGCCAGCAGCGAGGGACAGGGGGCCCATCAGCCCCAGCATTTT; cdr3_aa: CASSEGQGAHQPQHF
clone_size: few; j_call: TRBJ1-1; v_call: TRBV19; d_call: .; cdr3_nt: TGTGCCAGTAGTCTCACAGAGGGATGGACTGAAGCTTTCTTT; cdr3_aa: CASSLTEGWTEAFF
clone_size: .; j_call: TRBJ2-7; v_call: TRBV28; d_call: TRBD1; cdr3_nt: TGTGCCAGCACTCGACAGGGGGAGTACTTC; cdr3_aa: CASTRQGEYF
clone_size: .; j_call: TRBJ2-2; v_call: TRBV4-1; d_call: TRBD1; cdr3_nt: TGCGCCAGCAGCCACGTCCGGGACAGGGGGGATGGCACCGGGGAGCTGTTTTTT; cdr3_aa: CASSHVRDRGDGTGELFF
clone_size: .; j_call: TRBJ2-1; v_call: TRBV6-5; d_call: .; cdr3_nt: TGTGCCAGCAGTTACTCGACCGGGAAAGCCTACAATGAGCAGTTCTTC; cdr3_aa: CASSYSTGKAYNEQFF
clone_size: .; j_call: TRBJ1-5; v_call: TRBV29-1; d_call: .; cdr3_nt: TGCAGCGTTTCTCGAGGGGGAAATCAGCCCCAGCATTTT; cdr3_aa: CSVSRGGNQPQHF
clone_size: .; j_call: TRBJ2-1; v_call: TRBV27; d_call: TRBD2; cdr3_nt: TGTGCCGATCCGGGTAGCGGGAGATACTACAATGAGCAGTTCTTC; cdr3_aa: CADPGSGRYYNEQFF